Following are 26 T cell receptor beta chains from one sample sequenced in a study of technical replicates of blood from a handful of donors. The assay was immunoSEQ multiplex PCR, and TCRdb's table has in-frame clones only and misses some. The sample has 59,000 or so clones; 80% to 95% are singletons. Material for sequencing was PBMCs. The receptor set was obtained from a human donor in good health. Some clones in this sample may be carry-over from other donors' samples.

The count of this clone is one. The chain couples TRBV4-3 to TRBJ2-7, with 9 bases that match TRBD2. J was trimmed by 2 bases and V by 2 bases; bases with no gene match: 4. The CDR3 is made up of 15 amino acids. Germline CDR1 reads LGHNA; CDR2 reads YSLEER. The CDR3 coding sequence is TGCGCCAGCAGCCAATCTAGCGGGGCCCCCTACGAGCAGTACTTC. It encodes CASSQSSGAPYEQYF.

The DNA of the CDR3 is TGTGCCAGCAGCGGTAGCGGAGGACTTGAGCAGTTCTTC. This codes for CASSGSGGLEQFF. The chain carries TRBV4-2 and TRBJ2-1, with D tentatively TRBD2 (6 bases). Germline values: CDR1 LGHNA, CDR2 YNFKEQ. The V end was cut by 5 bases, the J end by 9 bases, with 14 bases between. The CDR3 sequence is 13 residues long.

The chain is built from TRBV7-2 and TRBJ2-4, with D perhaps TRBD1 (5 bases). The V end lost 2 bases, the J end lost 7 bases, and 12 bases lay between the germline ends. This CDR3 has 14 amino acids. Looked up from germline, CDR1 is SGHTA and CDR2 is FQGNSA. The CDR3 region has the DNA TGTGCCAGCAGCTTAAGTCGACAGCAGAACATTCAGTACTTC. As protein: CASSLSRQQNIQYF.

The J gene is TRBJ2-1, the V gene TRBV4-1; a weak D match, TRBD2 (8 bases). CDR1 and CDR2 (germline): MGHRA, YSYEKL. The CDR3 runs 20 residues. The V end lost 4 bases, the J end lost 4 bases, and 29 bases lay between the germline ends. DNA for the CDR3: TGCGCCAGCAGCCCCCACAGGGGCCATTGGCTAGCGGGCAAATACAATGAGCAGTTCTTC. Translation gives CASSPHRGHWLAGKYNEQFF.

The genes are TRBV6-5 and TRBJ1-1; 7 positions agree with TRBD1. This CDR3 has 15 amino acids. Trimming took 4 bases from V and 3 from J; bases not matched to a gene: 8. Germline lookup yields CDR1 MNHEY and CDR2 SVGAGI. The CDR3 coding sequence is TGTGCCAGCAGTTCCCCCAGACAGGGACACACTGAAGCTTTCTTT. Translation gives CASSSPRQGHTEAFF.

The rearrangement uses TRBV6-6 and TRBJ2-5; D unresolved. The CDR3 spans 11 residues. The V end was cut by 7 bases, the J end by 0 bases, with 3 bases between. CDR1 and CDR2 (germline): MNHNY, SVGAGI (reference sequence). This CDR3 is CASKHQETQYF. The CDR3 DNA follows: TGTGCCAGCAAGCACCAAGAGACCCAGTACTTC.

The chain recombines TRBV19 with TRBJ1-5; D is unclear. The V end was cut by 5 bases, the J end by 9 bases, with 8 bases between. The CDR3 contains 11 residues. CDR1 and CDR2 from the germline V gene are LNHDA and SQIVND (reference sequence). CDR3 residues: CASSLPGPQHF. In nucleotides, the CDR3 is TGTGCCAGTAGTCTCCCAGGGCCCCAGCATTTT. Full variable domain (outside the CDR3, taken from reference TRBV19 and TRBJ1-5): DGGITQSPKYLFRKEGQNVTLSCEQNLNHDAMYWYRQDPGQGLRLIYYSQIVNDFQKGDIAEGYSVSREKKESFPLTVTSAQKNPTAFYLCASSLPGPQHFGDGTRLSIL.

The table lists this clone with a count of one. V and J are TRBV19 and TRBJ1-4, with a weak D call TRBD1 (6 bases). This CDR3 spans 16 amino acids. Trimming removed 8 bases at V and 0 bases at J, with 16 bases between. From germline, CDR1 is LNHDA and CDR2 SQIVND (reference sequence). CDR3 in DNA: TGTGCCAGTGGGCGCTCAGGGGTTGCAACTAATGAAAAACTGTTTTTT. This sequence encodes CASGRSGVATNEKLFF.

The V call is TRBV7-8, the J call TRBJ1-2; D gene unclear. CDR3 length: 13 amino acids. Germline values: CDR1 SGHVS, CDR2 FQNEAQ. V gave up 4 bases and J gave up 7 bases, with 13 bases separating them. For the CDR3, the DNA is TGTGCCAGCAGCTCGACGCCGGACTTTGGCTACACCTTC. The encoded protein is CASSSTPDFGYTF.

V usage is TRBV7-9 and J usage is TRBJ1-3, with 9 nucleotides matching TRBD1. Per germline, CDR1 SEHNR and CDR2 FQNEAQ (reference sequence). V dropped 3 bases and J dropped 4; count of bases not matched to a gene: 7. This CDR3 has 16 residues. The CDR3 coding sequence is TGTGCCAGCAGCTTCAACAGGGGGCAAAGGGGAAACACCATATATTTT. As protein: CASSFNRGQRGNTIYF.

The V and J genes are TRBV7-2 and TRBJ1-2; D might be TRBD1 (5 bases). This CDR3 spans 15 amino acids. The germline V and J ends were trimmed by 3 bases and 7 bases, with 18 bases remaining between them. Germline assignment: CDR1 SGHTA and CDR2 FQGNSA. In DNA form, the CDR3 reads TGTGCCAGCAGCTTCAGGGCCATGGGGGGGAGTGGCTACACCTTC. Translation gives CASSFRAMGGSGYTF.

The gene calls are TRBV27 and TRBJ2-7, with 7 bases fitting TRBD1. Per the germline V gene, CDR1 is MNHEY and CDR2 is SMNVEV (reference sequence). CDR3 length: 13 amino acids. J lost 6 bases, V lost 6 bases, and 8 bases had no gene match. The CDR3 nucleotides are TGTGCCAGCAGGGGGGACAGCACTCTCGAGCAGTACTTC. Residues: CASRGDSTLEQYF.

This clone was found once. The rearrangement uses TRBV12-5 and TRBJ2-1, with TRBD2 matching over 12 bases. Germline V gives CDR1 LGHNT, CDR2 FRNRAP. CDR3 length equals 17 residues. V shed 5 bases and J 8 bases; nucleotides not matched to a gene: 13. The CDR3: CASGTPRLAGDRYEQFF. Written as DNA, the CDR3 is TGTGCTAGTGGTACCCCTAGACTAGCGGGGGATAGGTATGAGCAGTTCTTC.

The V and J genes are TRBV18 and TRBJ2-5, with D possibly matching TRBD1 (6 bases). The V gene's germline CDR1 is KGHSH and CDR2 LQKENI. Trimming took off 5 bases at V and 1 base at J, with 11 bases between the two ends. The CDR3 totals 14 residues. CDR3 loop: CASSYNRVQETQYF. The CDR3 DNA reads as TGTGCCAGCTCATACAACAGGGTCCAAGAGACCCAGTACTTC.

This chain connects TRBV5-1 to TRBJ2-2, with D hard to call. The germline gives CDR1 SGHRS, CDR2 YFSETQ. This CDR3 contains 13 residues. Trimming shortened V by 0 bases and J by 6 bases, and 6 bases separated the two germline ends. This CDR3 reads CASSLDLAGELFF. The CDR3 DNA sequence: TGCGCCAGCAGCTTGGATCTTGCCGGGGAGCTGTTTTTT.

This clone has a single count. The chain joins TRBV6-5 to TRBJ2-3; a weak D match, TRBD2 (6 bases). Germline CDR1 is MNHEY and CDR2 is SVGAGI. V was cut by 6 bases and J by 2 bases, with 9 bases left in between. CDR3 length: 13 amino acids. Here the CDR3 DNA reads TGTGCCAGCAGGACTAGTTACACAGATACGCAGTATTTT. It encodes CASRTSYTDTQYF.

The chain has TRBV10-3 and TRBJ2-7; the D gene is possibly TRBD1 (6 bases). The V gene lost 7 bases and the J gene lost 1 base, with 14 bases spanning the gap. CDR3 length: 14 amino acids. Germline CDR1 ENHRY, CDR2 SYGVKD. CDR3 region: CAITDRDISYEQYF. The CDR3 nucleotides read TGTGCCATCACCGACCGGGACATTTCCTACGAGCAGTACTTC.

The rearrangement links TRBV5-1 to TRBJ2-7, with a tentative D call TRBD1 (5 bases). V was trimmed by 1 base and J by 0 bases, leaving 14 bases between them. The CDR3 has 16 residues. Germline V gene data show CDR1 as SGHRS and CDR2 as YFSETQ. CDR3 loop: CASSLSFLQVSYEQYF. CDR3 nucleotide sequence: TGCGCCAGCAGCTTGTCTTTCCTACAGGTCTCCTACGAGCAGTACTTC.

V is TRBV29-1 and J is TRBJ2-7, with a possible D match to TRBD2 (5 bases). The CDR3 is made up of 15 amino acids. Looked up from germline, CDR1 is SQVTM and CDR2 is ANQGSEA. Trimming took 2 bases from V and 2 from J, leaving 16 bases between them. CDR3 in DNA: TGCAGCGTTGAAAAAATTGACACCGGGACCTACGAGCAGTACTTC. Translation: CSVEKIDTGTYEQYF.

This clone was recorded at least ten times. The chain joins TRBV27 to TRBJ2-3, with 8 nucleotides matching TRBD2. There are 16 residues in the CDR3. Trimming took 2 bases from V and 2 from J; bases not matched to a gene: 6. Per germline, CDR1 MNHEY and CDR2 SMNVEV (reference sequence). CDR3 in amino acids: CASSLGVSGATDTQYF. CDR3 DNA: TGTGCCAGCAGTTTAGGGGTTAGCGGGGCCACAGATACGCAGTATTTT.

This clone was recorded once. This chain joins TRBV7-8 and TRBJ2-7, with 12 bases lining up with TRBD2. CDR1 is SGHVS, CDR2 FQNEAQ, per germline. Losses at the gene ends were 4 bases for V and 5 bases for J; bases not matched to a gene: 9. The CDR3 extends over 16 amino acids. CDR3 bases: TGTGCCAGCAGCTCCCGACTAGCGGGAGTTTCGGACGAGCAGTACTTC. Its protein product is CASSSRLAGVSDEQYF. The full variable domain, with the rest looked up from reference TRBV7-8 and TRBJ2-7, is GAGVSQSPRYKVAKRGQDVALRCDPISGHVSLFWYQQALGQGPEFLTYFQNEAQLDKSGLPSDRFFAERPEGSVSTLKIQRTQQEDSAVYLCASSSRLAGVSDEQYFGPGTRLTVT.

The CDR3 coding sequence is TGTGCCAGCAGCTTGACCAGGAACTACGAGCAGTACTTC. Its protein product is CASSLTRNYEQYF. The V call is TRBV12-1, the J call TRBJ2-7; TRBD1, the D gene given by the table, was not confirmed from the DNA. TRBV12-1 is a pseudogene segment. CDR3 size: 13 residues.

The gene calls are TRBV6-1 and TRBJ2-1; perhaps TRBD2 as D (6 bases). The CDR3 totals 15 residues. Trimming took 0 bases from V and 5 from J, leaving 11 bases between them. Germline CDR1 and CDR2: MNHNS and SASEGT. This CDR3 reads CASSEAGGINNEQFF. The CDR3 region has the DNA TGTGCCAGCAGTGAAGCGGGAGGAATAAACAATGAGCAGTTCTTC.

The V call is TRBV15, the J call TRBJ2-7; 9 positions match TRBD1. J was trimmed by 2 bases and V by 3 bases; bases with no gene match: 2. The CDR3 runs to 14 residues. Germline V gene sequence: CDR1 LNHNV, CDR2 YYDKDF (reference sequence). The CDR3 DNA reads as TGTGCCACCAGCAGTAACAGGGGGCCCTACGAGCAGTACTTC. Its protein product is CATSSNRGPYEQYF.

The chain uses TRBV19 and TRBJ2-5; 7 bases map to TRBD1. The CDR3 totals 16 residues. Trimming took 6 bases from V and 1 from J; bases not matched to a gene: 11. Germline V lookup: CDR1 LNHDA, CDR2 SQIVND (reference sequence). Here the CDR3 reads CASSSRTGLSQETQYF. The CDR3 bases are TGTGCCAGTAGCTCGAGGACAGGTCTTTCCCAAGAGACCCAGTACTTC.

The chain carries TRBV18 and TRBJ1-2; the D is unclear. Per germline, CDR1 KGHSH and CDR2 LQKENI. This CDR3 spans 16 amino acids. The V and J ends lost 6 bases and 7 bases respectively, with 24 bases between them. This CDR3 is CASSLSGTSNSGGYTF. CDR3 nucleotide sequence: TGTGCCAGCTCCCTATCCGGCACTTCGAACTCGGGTGGCTACACCTTC.